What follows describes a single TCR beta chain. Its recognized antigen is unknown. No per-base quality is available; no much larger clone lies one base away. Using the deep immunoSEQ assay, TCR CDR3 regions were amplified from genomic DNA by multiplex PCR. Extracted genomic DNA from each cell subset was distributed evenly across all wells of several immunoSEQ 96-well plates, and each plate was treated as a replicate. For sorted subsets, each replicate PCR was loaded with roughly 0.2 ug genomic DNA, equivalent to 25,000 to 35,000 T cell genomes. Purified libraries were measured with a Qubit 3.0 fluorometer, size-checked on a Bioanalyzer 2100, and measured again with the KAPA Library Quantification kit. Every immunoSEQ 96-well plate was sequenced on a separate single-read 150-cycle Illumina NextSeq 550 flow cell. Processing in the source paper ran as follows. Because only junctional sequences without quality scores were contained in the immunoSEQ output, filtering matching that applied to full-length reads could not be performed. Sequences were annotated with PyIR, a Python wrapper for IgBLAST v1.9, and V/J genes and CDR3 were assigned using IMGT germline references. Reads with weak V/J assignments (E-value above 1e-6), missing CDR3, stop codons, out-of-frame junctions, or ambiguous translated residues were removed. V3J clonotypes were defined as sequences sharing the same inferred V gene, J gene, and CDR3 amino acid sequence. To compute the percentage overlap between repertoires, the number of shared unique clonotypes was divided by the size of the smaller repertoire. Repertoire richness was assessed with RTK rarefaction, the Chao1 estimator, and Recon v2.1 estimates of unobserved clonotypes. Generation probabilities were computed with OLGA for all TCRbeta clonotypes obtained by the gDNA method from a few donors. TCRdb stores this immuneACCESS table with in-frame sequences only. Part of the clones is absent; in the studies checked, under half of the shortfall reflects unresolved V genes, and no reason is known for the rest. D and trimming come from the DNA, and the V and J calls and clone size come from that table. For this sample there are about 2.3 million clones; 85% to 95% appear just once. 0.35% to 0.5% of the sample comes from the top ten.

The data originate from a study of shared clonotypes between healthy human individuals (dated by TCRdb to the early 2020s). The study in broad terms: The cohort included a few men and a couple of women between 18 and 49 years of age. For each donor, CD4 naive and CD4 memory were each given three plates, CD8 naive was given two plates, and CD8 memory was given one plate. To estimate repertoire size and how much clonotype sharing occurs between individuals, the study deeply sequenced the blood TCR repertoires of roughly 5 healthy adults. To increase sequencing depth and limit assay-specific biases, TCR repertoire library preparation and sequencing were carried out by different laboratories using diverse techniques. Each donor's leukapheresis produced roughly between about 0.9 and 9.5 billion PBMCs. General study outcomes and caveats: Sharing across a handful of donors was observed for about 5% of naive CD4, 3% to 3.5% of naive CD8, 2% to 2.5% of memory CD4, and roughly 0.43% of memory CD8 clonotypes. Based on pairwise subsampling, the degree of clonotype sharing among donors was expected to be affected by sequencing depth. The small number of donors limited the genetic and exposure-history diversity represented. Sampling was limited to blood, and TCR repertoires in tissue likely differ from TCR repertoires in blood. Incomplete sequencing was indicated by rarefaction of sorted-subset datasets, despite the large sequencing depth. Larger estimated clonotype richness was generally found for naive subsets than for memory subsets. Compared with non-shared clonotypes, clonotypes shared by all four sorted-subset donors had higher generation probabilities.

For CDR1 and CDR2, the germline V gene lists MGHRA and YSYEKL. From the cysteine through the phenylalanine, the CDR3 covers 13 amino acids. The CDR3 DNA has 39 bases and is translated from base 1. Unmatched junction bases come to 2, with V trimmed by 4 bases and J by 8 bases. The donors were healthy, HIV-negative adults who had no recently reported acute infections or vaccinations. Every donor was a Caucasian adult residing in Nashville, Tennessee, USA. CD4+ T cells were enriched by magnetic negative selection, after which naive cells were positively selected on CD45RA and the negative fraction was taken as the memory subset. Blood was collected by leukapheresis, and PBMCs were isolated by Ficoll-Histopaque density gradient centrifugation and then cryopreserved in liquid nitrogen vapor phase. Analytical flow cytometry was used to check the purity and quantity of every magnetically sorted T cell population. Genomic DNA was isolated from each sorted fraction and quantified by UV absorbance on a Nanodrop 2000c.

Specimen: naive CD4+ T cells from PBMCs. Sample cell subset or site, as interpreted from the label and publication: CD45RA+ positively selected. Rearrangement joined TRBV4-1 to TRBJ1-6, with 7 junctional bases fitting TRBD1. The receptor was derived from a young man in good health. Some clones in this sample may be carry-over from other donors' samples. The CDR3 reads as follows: CASSLGQDSPLHF. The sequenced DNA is TGCGCCAGCAGCCTCGGACAGGATTCACCCCTCCACTTT.